This T cell receptor beta chain emerged from a study of PD-L1 blockade in urothelial cancer. Looking at the study overall: Patients' atezolizumab regimen, 1,200 mg intravenously every 3 weeks, began in the mid-2010s. Blood was analyzed 3 weeks (second dose) and 6 weeks after treatment start. General study results and limits: Blood TCR clonality below the median before treatment was a predictor of better survival.

The time point is: pretreatment peripheral blood. Details on this clone: The antigen remains undetermined.

Libraries were prepared by immunoSEQ multiplex PCR; TCRdb keeps only in-frame clonotypes and omits some of them. This table has about 52,000 clones, 84% appearing once. The CDR3 has 14 amino acids. The germline V gene encodes CDR1 SGHTS and CDR2 YDEGEE. The ends lost 4 bases at V and 4 bases at J; junction bases unmatched: 3. The specimen comprised PBMCs, sampled around atezolizumab (anti-PD-L1) treatment. V is TRBV5-8 and J is TRBJ2-1; the match to TRBD1 covers 9 bases. The sequence derives from a man between 50 and 59 years old with urothelial cancer. The CDR3: CASSTGQGYNEQFF. The CDR3 bases are TGTGCCAGCAGCACGGGACAGGGATACAATGAGCAGTTCTTC. The complete variable domain, with remaining parts taken from reference TRBV5-8 and TRBJ2-1, reads EAGVTQSPTHLIKTRGQQATLRCSPISGHTSVYWYQQALGLGLQFLLWYDEGEERNRGNFPPRFSGRQFPNYSSELNVNALELEDSALYLCASSTGQGYNEQFFGPGTRLTVL.